Included here is one T cell receptor (beta chain) sequence, with context. This entry comes from a study of control samples from healthy donors and cancer patients. Generated by immunoSEQ multiplex PCR, the TCRdb table keeps only in-frame clones and is missing some. This table has under 150,000 clones, around 87% appearing once. This CDR3 is built from 13 residues. CDR1 and CDR2 (germline): GTSNPN, SVGIG (reference sequence). The sequence came from a man between 60 and 75 years old in good health. The sequenced material came from blood. The chain carries TRBV30 and TRBJ1-5, with TRBD1 as a possible D gene (5 bases). This CDR3 is CGWGYGGNQPQHF. The CDR3 DNA reads TGTGGTTGGGGGTACGGAGGCAATCAGCCCCAGCATTTT.